This TCR beta chain was sequenced during a study of radiation and T cells in renal cell carcinoma (dated by TCRdb to 2020 to 2021). Context from the whole study: The samples were drawn from a clinical trial, where primary renal cell carcinomas were treated with 15 Gy of stereotactic body radiation therapy and then removed by nephrectomy 4 weeks afterward. A total of fewer than 55 samples underwent TCR beta sequencing, made up of 25 or so tumors and roughly 27 peripheral blood samples. A total of 4,016,671 unique CDR3 nucleotide sequences, encoding 2,500,000 or so unique CDR3 amino acid sequences, were found across all 50 or so samples. Beyond this particular receptor, the publication reports: Because no pretreatment tumor biopsies were available, whether clonotypes were present in the tumor at baseline could not be determined. Top tumor clonotypes rose in blood from baseline to 2 weeks post-radiation, then contracted by 4 weeks, suggesting transient expansion of tumor-resident clones. With a single-armed trial design, the study had no way to address how radiation dose or scheduling affects the TCR repertoire. Changes in the blood repertoire were not tracked past 4 weeks after treatment.

Measured from the cysteine to the phenylalanine, the CDR3 is 16 residues long. The sequence is cut down to CDR3 DNA, 48 bases in frame from base 1. The CDR1 and CDR2 encoded by the germline V gene (reference sequence) are LNHDA and SQIVND. Trimming leaves V shorter by 4 bases and J shorter by 4 bases, with the junction holding 6 bases beyond the gene matches. TCR beta libraries were generated from genomic DNA with the immunoSEQ kit, following the manufacturer's recommendations. To prepare libraries, a first multiplex PCR with proprietary primers was run, followed by a second PCR that added unique barcodes, and a bead cleanup was done after each round. A kit-provided positive control reaction and a negative control reaction were included in every sample batch. The final libraries were assessed on an Agilent 4200 TapeStation D1000 ScreenTape, pooled by volume, and quantified by qPCR. Sequencing was performed on an Illumina NextSeq500 using a MidOutput 150-cycle cartridge, with 156 Read1 cycles, 15 Index1 cycles, and the kit custom primers. The pooled library was loaded at around 1 pM with 20% PhiX control spiked in. The original pipeline was this. Vendor-processed data were analyzed in R, and a clonotype was defined as all T cells sharing the same CDR3 nucleotide sequence. In the clone abundance analyses, frequencies were normalized to the 10,000 most abundant clones in each sample. Before analysis, public T cell clones were removed, and these numbered fewer than six per sample on average. Tumor-enriched and baseline blood-enriched clonotypes were defined by at least a 32-fold difference in abundance between compartments. A beta-binomial differential abundance model was used to identify clonotypes that expanded or contracted between blood time points. Tumor-blood repertoire similarity was measured with the Baroni-Urbani and Buser coefficient, and group comparisons used two-tailed Wilcoxon tests in R. Imported from immuneACCESS, the table was reduced by TCRdb to in-frame sequences with V and J called. These copies leave out some clones; in studies compared against another copy, an unresolved V gene accounts for under half, and the cause of the remainder is not known. The DNA gave D and trimming, while V, J and clone size come from that table. In this sample the table shows roughly 100,000 clones, over 75% of which occur a single time. The ten biggest clones cover around 5.8% of the sample.

Details on this clone: It has no known antigen specificity. No clone much larger than this one lies a single base away; base qualities are absent.

The sample's time point, from its label and the paper: baseline pretreatment blood. Interpreted using the paper, the treatment or condition label stands for: 15 Gy SBRT to primary tumor, nephrectomy 4 weeks later. Serial peripheral blood from radiation-treated patients was sampled at baseline, 2 weeks and 4 weeks after SBRT to track tumor-enriched clonotypes. Renal cell carcinoma with clear cell pathology was present in all patients. The QIAamp DNA Blood Mini Kit (Qiagen) was used to prepare genomic DNA for TCR sequencing. Only samples passing all quality control checks were included in the analyses.

The starting material was blood, obtained from a patient whose treatment included radiotherapy and nephrectomy. The TCR was taken from a man in his sixties with renal cell carcinoma. The chain uses TRBV19 and TRBJ2-2; 10 bases in the junction line up with TRBD1. The DNA is as follows: TGTGCCAGTAGTAGGCGACAGGGGGCGAGCACCGGGGAGCTGTTTTTT. This encodes CASSRRQGASTGELFF.